This T cell receptor beta chain was sequenced during a study of T-cell memory formation after mild COVID-19. V was pared by 6 bases and J by 2 bases, with 8 bases of the junction left unmatched. Germline values: CDR1 MNHEY, CDR2 SVGAGI. The CDR3 spans 15 residues. It was 5'RACE with constant-segment primers that produced the TCR alpha and TCR beta cDNA libraries, which carried sample barcodes and UMIs. TCRdb reanalysed the 5' RACE reads using MiXCR and keeps one entry per CDR3 protein. The repertoire has a few hundred thousand distinct CDR3 sequences, 15% to 20% of them found once; the top ten carry 22%.

The chain recombines TRBV6-5 with TRBJ2-3; 7 nucleotides align to TRBD2. The receptor comes from a man between 18 and 35 years old who had mild COVID-19 (a few samples of this study predate the infection). Cell type and time point are not known. Material: PBMCs or a T cell subset sorted from them (not recorded which). CDR3 amino acids: CASSRSGAYTDTQYF. CDR3 bases: TGTGCCAGCAGCCGGAGCGGGGCGTACACAGATACGCAGTATTTT.